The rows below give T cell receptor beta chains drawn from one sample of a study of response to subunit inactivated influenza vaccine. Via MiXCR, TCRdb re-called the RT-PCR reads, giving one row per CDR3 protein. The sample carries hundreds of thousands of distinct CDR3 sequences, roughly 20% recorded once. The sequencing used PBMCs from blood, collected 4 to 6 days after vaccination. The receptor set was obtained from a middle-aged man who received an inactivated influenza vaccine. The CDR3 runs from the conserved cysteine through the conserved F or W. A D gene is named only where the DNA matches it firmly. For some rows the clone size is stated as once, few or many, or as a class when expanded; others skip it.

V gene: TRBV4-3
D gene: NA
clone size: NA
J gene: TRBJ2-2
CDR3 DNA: TGCGCCAGCAGCCAAGTACAGCTTAACACCGGGGAGCTGTTTTTT
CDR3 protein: CASSQVQLNTGELFF

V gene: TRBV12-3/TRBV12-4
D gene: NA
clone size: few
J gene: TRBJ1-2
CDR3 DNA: TGTGCCAGCAGCAGCATGGGGTCTGGATATGGCTACACCTTC
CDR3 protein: CASSSMGSGYGYTF

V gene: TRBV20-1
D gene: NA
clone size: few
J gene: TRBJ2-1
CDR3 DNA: TGCAGTGCCACACGGGAGAACCGGATCAATGAGCAGTTCTTC
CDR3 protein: CSATRENRINEQFF

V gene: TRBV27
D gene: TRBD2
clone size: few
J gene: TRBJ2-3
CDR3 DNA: TGTGCCAGCAGTTTGGTCCTAGCGGATTCAGATACGCAGTATTTT
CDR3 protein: CASSLVLADSDTQYF

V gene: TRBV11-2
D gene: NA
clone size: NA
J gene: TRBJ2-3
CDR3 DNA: TGTGCCAGCAGCTTAAGGGATTTAGGGGATACGCAGTATTTT
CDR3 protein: CASSLRDLGDTQYF

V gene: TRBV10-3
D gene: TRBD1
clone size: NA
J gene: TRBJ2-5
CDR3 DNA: TGTGCCATCAGTAGGGGACAGAACCAAGAGACCCAGTACTTC
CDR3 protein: CAISRGQNQETQYF

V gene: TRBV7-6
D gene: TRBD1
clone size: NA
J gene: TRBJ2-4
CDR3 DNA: TGTGCCAGCAGCTTAGGACAGGGGGGGGCAAACATTCAGTACTTC
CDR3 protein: CASSLGQGGANIQYF

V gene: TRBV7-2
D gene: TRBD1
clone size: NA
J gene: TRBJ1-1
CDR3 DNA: TGTGCCAGCAGCAAACAGGGGGCGAGGACTGAAGCTTTCTTT
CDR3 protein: CASSKQGARTEAFF

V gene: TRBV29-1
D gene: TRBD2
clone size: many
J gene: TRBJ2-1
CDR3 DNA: TGCAGCGTTGCGGGTCTGGGAGGGAAAAATAATGAGCAGTTCTTC
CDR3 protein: CSVAGLGGKNNEQFF

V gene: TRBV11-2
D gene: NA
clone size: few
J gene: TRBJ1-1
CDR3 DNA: TGTGCCAGCAGCTTAGATTCCAGGGCTGTGGTCTCATCTGAAGCTTTCTTT
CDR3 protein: CASSLDSRAVVSSEAFF

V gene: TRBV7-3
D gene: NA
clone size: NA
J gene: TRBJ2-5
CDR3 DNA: TGTGCCAGCAGCCCCGACTATACAGAGACCCAGTACTTC
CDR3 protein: CASSPDYTETQYF

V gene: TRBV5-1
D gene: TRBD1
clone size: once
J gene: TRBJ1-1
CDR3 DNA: TGCGCCAGCAGCGACAGGGTGTTCATGAACACTGAAGCTTTCTTT
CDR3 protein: CASSDRVFMNTEAFF

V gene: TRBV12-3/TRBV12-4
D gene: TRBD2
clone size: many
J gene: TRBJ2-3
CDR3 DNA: TGTGCCAGCAGAACTAGCGGGCGGTATACGCAGTATTTT
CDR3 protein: CASRTSGRYTQYF

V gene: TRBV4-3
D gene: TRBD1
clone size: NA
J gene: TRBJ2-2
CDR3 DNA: TGCGCCAGCAGCCTCCGGGACAGGGTCGGGGAGCTGTTTTTT
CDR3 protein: CASSLRDRVGELFF

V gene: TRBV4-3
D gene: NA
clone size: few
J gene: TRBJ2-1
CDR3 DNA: TGCGCCAGCAGCCCAACATGGGGTGGGCCCATGGTTGAGCAGTTCTTC
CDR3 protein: CASSPTWGGPMVEQFF

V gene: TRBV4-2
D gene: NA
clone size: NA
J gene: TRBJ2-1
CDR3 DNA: TGTGCCAGCAGCCAAGTCCCCAGCGGAGAGGACAATGAGCAGTTCTTC
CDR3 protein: CASSQVPSGEDNEQFF

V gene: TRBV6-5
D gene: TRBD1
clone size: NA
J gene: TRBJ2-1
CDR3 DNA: TGTGCCAGCAGTTACGTAGGACAGGGGAGGAAGGATGAGCAGTTCTTC
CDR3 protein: CASSYVGQGRKDEQFF

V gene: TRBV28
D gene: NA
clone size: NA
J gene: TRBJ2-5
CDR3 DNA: TGTGCCAGCAGTTTATCGGACGGAGCATTCCAAGAGACCCAGTACTTC
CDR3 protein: CASSLSDGAFQETQYF